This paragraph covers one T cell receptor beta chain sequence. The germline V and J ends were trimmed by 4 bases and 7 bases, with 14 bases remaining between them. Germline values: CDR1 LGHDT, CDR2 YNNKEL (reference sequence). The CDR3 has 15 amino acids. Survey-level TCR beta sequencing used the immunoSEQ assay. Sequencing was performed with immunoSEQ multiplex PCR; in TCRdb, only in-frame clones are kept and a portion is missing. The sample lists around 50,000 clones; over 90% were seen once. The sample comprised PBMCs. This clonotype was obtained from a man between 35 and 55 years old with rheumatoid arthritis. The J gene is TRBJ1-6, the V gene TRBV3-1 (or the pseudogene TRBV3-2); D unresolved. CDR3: CASSRSQVGNSPLHF. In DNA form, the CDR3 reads TGTGCCAGCAGCCGCTCTCAGGTAGGGAATTCACCCCTCCACTTT.